A single sample gave rise to the 6 T cell receptor beta chains below, sequenced in a study of blood T cell repertoires in COVID-19. This table comes from immunoSEQ multiplex PCR, and its TCRdb copy is limited to in-frame clones, with some not included. The data show about 87,000 clones, about 80% seen once. The material sequenced was peripheral blood. The origin of the receptors is a woman aged 45-59 years with acute or convalescent COVID-19.

This clone has only one observation. The chain joins TRBV18 to TRBJ2-1; 11 bases map to TRBD2. Germline CDR1 KGHSH, CDR2 LQKENI. The CDR3 has 17 amino acids. With 6 bases clipped from V and 11 bases from J, the junction kept 18 bases outside the gene matches. DNA of the CDR3: TGTGCCAGCTCGGGCCGGACTACTAGCGGGGGACCGGTCCAGCAGTTCTTC. The encoded protein is CASSGRTTSGGPVQQFF.

The chain joins TRBV28 to TRBJ1-4, with TRBD1 as a possible D gene (5 bases). The CDR3 runs to 15 residues. Trimming cost V 5 bases and J 3 bases, with 13 bases left between them. The germline CDR1 and CDR2 sequences are MDHEN and SYDVKM. In DNA, the CDR3 is TGTGCCAGCAGTCAACACCAGGGTTCTAATGAAAAACTGTTTTTT. This sequence encodes CASSQHQGSNEKLFF.

As regards this clone: Other DNA sequences in this sample translate to the same CDR3. The genes are TRBV5-1 and TRBJ1-6, with D possibly being TRBD1 (6 bases). This CDR3 has 16 residues. Trimming cost V 0 bases and J 4 bases, with 11 bases left between them. Germline V gene sequence: CDR1 SGHRS, CDR2 YFSETQ. The CDR3 spells CASSLEQGEYNSPLHF. The DNA for the CDR3 is TGCGCCAGCAGCTTGGAACAGGGTGAATATAATTCACCCCTCCACTTT.

V and J are TRBV30 and TRBJ1-6; TRBD1 matches at 8 bases. CDR1 is GTSNPN and CDR2 is SVGIG in the germline V gene (reference sequence). The junction had 10 bases not matched to a gene; V was cut back by 2 bases and J by 7 bases. The CDR3 runs to 16 residues. For the CDR3, the DNA is TGTGCCTGGAGTCCCCTAGGTACAGGGGGGAATTCACCCCTCCACTTT. As protein: CAWSPLGTGGNSPLHF.

The chain has TRBV2 and TRBJ1-5; D is perhaps TRBD1 (5 bases). CDR3 size: 15 residues. Trimming cost V 6 bases and J 0 bases, with 12 bases left between them. The germline V gene encodes CDR1 SNHLY and CDR2 FYNNEI. The CDR3 sequence: CASSGLTVSNQPQHF. CDR3 in DNA: TGTGCCAGCAGCGGATTGACAGTTAGCAATCAGCCCCAGCATTTT. The variable domain in full, with the rest retrieved from reference TRBV2 and TRBJ1-5, is EPEVTQTPSHQVTQMGQEVILRCVPISNHLYFYWYRQILGQKVEFLVSFYNNEISEKSEIFDDQFSVERPDGSNFTLKIRSTKLEDSAMYFCASSGLTVSNQPQHFGDGTRLSIL.

CDR3 loop: CASSYELYEQYF. In nucleotides, the CDR3 is TGTGCCAGCAGTTACGAGCTCTACGAGCAGTACTTC. This chain connects TRBV6-2 or TRBV6-3 to TRBJ2-7; no definite D call. CDR1 and CDR2 (germline): MNHEY, SVGEGT. The CDR3 consists of 12 residues. V lost 2 bases to trimming and J lost 3 bases, with 5 bases between them.